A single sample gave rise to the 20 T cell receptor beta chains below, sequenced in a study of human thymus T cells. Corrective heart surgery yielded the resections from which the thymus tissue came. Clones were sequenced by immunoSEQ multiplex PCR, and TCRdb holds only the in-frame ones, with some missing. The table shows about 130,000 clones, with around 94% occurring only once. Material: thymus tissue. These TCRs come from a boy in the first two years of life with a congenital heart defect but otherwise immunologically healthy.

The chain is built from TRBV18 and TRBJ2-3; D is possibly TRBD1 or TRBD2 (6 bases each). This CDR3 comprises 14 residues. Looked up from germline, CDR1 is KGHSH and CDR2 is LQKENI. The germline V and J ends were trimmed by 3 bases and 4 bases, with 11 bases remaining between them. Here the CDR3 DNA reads TGTGCCAGCTCACCGCGTAGGGGGGCAGATACGCAGTATTTT. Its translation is CASSPRRGADTQYF.

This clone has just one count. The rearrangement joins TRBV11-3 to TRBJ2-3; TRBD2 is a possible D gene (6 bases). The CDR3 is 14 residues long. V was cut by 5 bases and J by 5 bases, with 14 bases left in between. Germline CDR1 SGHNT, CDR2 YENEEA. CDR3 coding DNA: TGTGCCAGCAGCCCGAGGAGGGTTGGAGATACGCAGTATTTT. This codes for CASSPRRVGDTQYF.

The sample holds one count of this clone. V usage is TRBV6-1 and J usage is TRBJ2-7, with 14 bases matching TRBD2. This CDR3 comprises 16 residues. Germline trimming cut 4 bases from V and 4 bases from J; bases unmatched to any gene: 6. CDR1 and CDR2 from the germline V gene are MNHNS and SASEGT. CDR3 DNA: TGTGCCAGCAGTGGCGGGACTAGCGGGGGCTCTTACGAGCAGTACTTC. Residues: CASSGGTSGGSYEQYF.

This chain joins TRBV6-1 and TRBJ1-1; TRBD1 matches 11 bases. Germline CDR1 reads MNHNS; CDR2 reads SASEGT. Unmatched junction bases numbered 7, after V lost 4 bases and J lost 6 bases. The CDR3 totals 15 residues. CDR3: CASSGTGGAGPEAFF. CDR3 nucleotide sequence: TGTGCCAGCAGTGGGACAGGGGGCGCCGGACCTGAAGCTTTCTTT.

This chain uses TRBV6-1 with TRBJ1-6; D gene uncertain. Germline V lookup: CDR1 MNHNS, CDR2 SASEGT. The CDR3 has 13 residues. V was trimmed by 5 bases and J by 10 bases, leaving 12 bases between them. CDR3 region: CASSLPVSSPLHF. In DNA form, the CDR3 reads TGTGCCAGCAGTCTCCCGGTATCCTCACCCCTCCACTTT.

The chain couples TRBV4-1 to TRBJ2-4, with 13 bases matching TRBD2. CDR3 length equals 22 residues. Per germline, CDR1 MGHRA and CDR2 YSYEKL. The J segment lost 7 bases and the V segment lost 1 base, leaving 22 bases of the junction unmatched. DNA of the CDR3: TGCGCCAGCAGCCAAGTAGGAGCGTGGTCCGGAGGGGCGGGACTAGCGGGGAACATTCAGTACTTC. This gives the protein CASSQVGAWSGGAGLAGNIQYF.

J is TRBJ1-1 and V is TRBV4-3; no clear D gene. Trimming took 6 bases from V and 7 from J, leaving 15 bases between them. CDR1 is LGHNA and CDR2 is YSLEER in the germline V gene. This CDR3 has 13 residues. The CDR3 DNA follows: TGCGCCAGCAGTCCAACCGCCAGACATGAAGCTTTCTTT. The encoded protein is CASSPTARHEAFF.

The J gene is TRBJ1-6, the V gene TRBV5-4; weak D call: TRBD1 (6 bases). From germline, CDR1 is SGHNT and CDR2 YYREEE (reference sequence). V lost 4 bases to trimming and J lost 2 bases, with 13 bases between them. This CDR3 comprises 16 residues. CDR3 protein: CASSRGGGTYNSPLHF. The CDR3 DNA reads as TGTGCCAGCAGCCGAGGGGGGGGGACCTATAATTCACCCCTCCACTTT. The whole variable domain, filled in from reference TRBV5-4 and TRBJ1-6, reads ETGVTQSPTHLIKTRGQQVTLRCSSQSGHNTVSWYQQALGQGPQFIFQYYREEENGRGNFPPRFSGLQFPNYSSELNVNALELDDSALYLCASSRGGGTYNSPLHFGNGTRLTVT.

The CDR3 region has the DNA TGCGCCAGCAGCCACCCTTCTGGGGCCGGAGGGGGAAGGTACTTC. Protein product: CASSHPSGAGGGRYF. The rearrangement uses TRBV4-1 and TRBJ2-7; possibly TRBD1 or TRBD2 for D (6 bases each). Germline loops: CDR1 MGHRA, CDR2 YSYEKL. This CDR3 is 15 amino acids long. Trimming stripped 3 bases from V and 12 bases from J, with 24 bases between.

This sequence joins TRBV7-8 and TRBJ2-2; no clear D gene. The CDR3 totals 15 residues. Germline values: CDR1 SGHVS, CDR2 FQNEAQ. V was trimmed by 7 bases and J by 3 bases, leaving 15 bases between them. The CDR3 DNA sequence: TGTGCCAGCACTATCGGCGGAAAGGACACCGGGGAGCTGTTTTTT. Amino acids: CASTIGGKDTGELFF.

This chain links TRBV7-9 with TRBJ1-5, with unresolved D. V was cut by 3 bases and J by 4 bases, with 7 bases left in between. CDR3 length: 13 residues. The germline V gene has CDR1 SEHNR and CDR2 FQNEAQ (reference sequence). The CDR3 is CASSLEENQPQHF. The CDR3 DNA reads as TGTGCCAGCAGCTTGGAGGAAAATCAGCCCCAGCATTTT.

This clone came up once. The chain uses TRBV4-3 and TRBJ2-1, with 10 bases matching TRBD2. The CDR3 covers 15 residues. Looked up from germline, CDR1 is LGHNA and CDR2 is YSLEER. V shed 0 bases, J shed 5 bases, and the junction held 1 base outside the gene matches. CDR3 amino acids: CASSQDTSGDNEQFF. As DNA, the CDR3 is TGCGCCAGCAGCCAAGATACTAGCGGGGACAATGAGCAGTTCTTC.

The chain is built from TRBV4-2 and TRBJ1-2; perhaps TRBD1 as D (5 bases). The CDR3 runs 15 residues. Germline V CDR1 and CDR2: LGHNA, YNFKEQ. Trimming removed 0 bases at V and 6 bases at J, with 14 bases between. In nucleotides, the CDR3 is TGTGCCAGCAGCCAAGAAAGTGGGGGGGGAGATGGCTACACCTTC. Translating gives CASSQESGGGDGYTF.

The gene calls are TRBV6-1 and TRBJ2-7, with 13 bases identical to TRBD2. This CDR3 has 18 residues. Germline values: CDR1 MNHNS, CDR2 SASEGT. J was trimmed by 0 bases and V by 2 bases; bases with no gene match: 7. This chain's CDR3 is CASSERGGLAGDSYEQYF. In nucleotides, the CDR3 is TGTGCCAGCAGTGAAAGAGGAGGACTAGCGGGGGACTCCTACGAGCAGTACTTC.

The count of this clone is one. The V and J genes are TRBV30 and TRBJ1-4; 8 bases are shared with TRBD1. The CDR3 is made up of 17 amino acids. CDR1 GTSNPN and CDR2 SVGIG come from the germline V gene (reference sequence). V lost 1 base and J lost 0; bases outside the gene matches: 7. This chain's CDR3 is CAWSATGEGPTNEKLFF. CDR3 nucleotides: TGTGCCTGGAGTGCGACAGGGGAGGGTCCAACTAATGAAAAACTGTTTTTT.

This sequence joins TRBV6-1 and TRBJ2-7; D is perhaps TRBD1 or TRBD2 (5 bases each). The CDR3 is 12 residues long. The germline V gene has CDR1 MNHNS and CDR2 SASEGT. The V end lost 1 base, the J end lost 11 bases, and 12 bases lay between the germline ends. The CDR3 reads CASSEVGTAEYF. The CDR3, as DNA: TGTGCCAGCAGTGAAGTAGGGACGGCCGAGTACTTC.

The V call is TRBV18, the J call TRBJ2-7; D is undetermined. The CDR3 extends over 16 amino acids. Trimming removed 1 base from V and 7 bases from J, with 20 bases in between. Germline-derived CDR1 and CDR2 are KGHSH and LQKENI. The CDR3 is CASSPHSYERHFEQYF. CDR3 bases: TGTGCCAGCTCACCACACTCCTACGAGAGGCATTTTGAGCAGTACTTC.

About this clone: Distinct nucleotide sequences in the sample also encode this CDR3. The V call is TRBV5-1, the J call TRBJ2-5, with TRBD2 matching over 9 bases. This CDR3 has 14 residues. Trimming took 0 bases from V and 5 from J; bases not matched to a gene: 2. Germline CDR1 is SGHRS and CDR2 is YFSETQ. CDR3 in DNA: TGCGCCAGCAGCTTGGACCTAGCGGGGGAGACCCAGTACTTC. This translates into CASSLDLAGETQYF.

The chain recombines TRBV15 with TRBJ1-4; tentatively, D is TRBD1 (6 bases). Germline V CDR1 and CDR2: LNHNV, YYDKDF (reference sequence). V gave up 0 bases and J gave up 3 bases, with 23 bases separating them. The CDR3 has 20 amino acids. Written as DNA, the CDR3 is TGTGCCACCAGCAGAGATTTTCGTAGGGGGGATAGAGGAGCTAATGAAAAACTGTTTTTT. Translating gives CATSRDFRRGDRGANEKLFF.

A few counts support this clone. DNA of the CDR3: TGTGCCAGTAATAAGATACAGCCCAGGGGGTCACCCCTCCACTTT. This codes for CASNKIQPRGSPLHF. The V call is TRBV19, the J call TRBJ1-6; 7 bases agree with TRBD1. Germline lookup yields CDR1 LNHDA and CDR2 SQIVND (reference sequence). The CDR3 sequence is 15 residues long. The J segment lost 10 bases and the V segment lost 7 bases, leaving 13 bases of the junction unmatched.